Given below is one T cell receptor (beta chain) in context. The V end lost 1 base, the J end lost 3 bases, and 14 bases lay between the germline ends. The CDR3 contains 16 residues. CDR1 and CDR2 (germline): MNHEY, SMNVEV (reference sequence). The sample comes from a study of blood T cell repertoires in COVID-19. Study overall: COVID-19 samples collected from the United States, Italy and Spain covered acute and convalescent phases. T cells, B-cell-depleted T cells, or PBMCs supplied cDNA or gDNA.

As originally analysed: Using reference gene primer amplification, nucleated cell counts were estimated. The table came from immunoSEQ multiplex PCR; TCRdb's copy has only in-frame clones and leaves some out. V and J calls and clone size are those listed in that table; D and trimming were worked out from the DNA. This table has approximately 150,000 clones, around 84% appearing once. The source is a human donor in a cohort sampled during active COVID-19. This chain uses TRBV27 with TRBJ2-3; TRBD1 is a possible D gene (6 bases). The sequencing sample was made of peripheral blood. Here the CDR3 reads CASSLYAGEGTDTQYF. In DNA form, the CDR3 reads TGTGCCAGCAGTTTATACGCAGGGGAAGGGACAGATACGCAGTATTTT.